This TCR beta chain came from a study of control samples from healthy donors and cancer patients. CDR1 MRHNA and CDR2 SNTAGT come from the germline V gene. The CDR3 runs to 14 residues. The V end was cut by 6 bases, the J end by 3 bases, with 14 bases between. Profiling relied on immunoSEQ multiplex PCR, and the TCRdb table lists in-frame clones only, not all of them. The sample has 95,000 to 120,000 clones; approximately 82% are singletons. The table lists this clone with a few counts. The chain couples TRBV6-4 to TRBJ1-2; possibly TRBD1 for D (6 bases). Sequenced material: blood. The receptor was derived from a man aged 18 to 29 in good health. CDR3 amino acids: CASRNLNRDYGYTF. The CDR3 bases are TGTGCCAGCAGGAATCTCAACAGGGACTATGGCTACACCTTC.